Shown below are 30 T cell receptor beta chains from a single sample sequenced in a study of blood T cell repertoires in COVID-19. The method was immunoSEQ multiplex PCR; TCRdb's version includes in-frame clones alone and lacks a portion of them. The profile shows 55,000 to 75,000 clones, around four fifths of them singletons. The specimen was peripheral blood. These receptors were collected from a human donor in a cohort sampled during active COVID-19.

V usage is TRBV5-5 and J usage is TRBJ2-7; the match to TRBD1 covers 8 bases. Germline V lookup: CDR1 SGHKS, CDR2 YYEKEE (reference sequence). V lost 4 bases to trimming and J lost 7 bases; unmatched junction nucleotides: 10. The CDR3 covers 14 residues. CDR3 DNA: TGTGCCAGCAGCCTAATCACCAGGGGGCGGGAGCAGTACTTC. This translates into CASSLITRGREQYF.

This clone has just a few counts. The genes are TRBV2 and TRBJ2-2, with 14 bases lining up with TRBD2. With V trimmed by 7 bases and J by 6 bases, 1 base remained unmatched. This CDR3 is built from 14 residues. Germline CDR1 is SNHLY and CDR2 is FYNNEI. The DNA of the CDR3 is TGTGCCAGCAAGGGACTAGCGGGAGCCGGGGAGCTGTTTTTT. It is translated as CASKGLAGAGELFF.

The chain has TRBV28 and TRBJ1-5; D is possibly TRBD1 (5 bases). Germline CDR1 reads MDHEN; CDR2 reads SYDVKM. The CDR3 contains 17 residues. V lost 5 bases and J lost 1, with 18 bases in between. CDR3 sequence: CASSLPGLWGSNQPQHF. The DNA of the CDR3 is TGTGCCAGCAGTCTTCCGGGACTCTGGGGAAGCAATCAGCCCCAGCATTTT.

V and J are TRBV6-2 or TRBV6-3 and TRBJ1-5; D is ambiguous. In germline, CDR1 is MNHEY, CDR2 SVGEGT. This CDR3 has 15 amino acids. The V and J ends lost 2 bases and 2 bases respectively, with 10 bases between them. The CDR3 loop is CASSYPNGGNQPQHF. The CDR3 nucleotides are TGTGCCAGCAGTTACCCCAACGGGGGCAATCAGCCCCAGCATTTT.

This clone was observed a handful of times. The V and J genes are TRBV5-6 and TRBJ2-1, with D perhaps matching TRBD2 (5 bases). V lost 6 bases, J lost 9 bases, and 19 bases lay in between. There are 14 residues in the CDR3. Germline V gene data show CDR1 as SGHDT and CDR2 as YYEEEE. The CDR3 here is CASTQWENRIEQFF. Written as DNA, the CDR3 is TGTGCCAGCACTCAATGGGAGAACCGGATTGAGCAGTTCTTC.

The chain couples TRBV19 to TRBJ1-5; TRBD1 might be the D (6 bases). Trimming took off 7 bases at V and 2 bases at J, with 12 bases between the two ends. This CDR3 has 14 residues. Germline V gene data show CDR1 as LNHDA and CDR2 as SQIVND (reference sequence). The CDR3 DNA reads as TGTGCCAGTACGGGTGGACAGCGCAATCAGCCCCAGCATTTT. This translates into CASTGGQRNQPQHF.

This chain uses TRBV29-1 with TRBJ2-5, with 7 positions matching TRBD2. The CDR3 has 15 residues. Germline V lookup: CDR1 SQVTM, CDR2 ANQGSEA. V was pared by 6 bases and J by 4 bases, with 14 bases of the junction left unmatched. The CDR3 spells CSVDRGSSGGETQYF. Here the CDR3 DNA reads TGCAGCGTAGATCGGGGCTCGTCGGGAGGAGAGACCCAGTACTTC.

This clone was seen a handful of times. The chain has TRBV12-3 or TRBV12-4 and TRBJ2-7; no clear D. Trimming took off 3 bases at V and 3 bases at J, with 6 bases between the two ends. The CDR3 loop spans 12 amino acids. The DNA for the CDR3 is TGTGCCAGCAGTTTCTCGGGCTACGAGCAGTACTTC. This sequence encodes CASSFSGYEQYF.

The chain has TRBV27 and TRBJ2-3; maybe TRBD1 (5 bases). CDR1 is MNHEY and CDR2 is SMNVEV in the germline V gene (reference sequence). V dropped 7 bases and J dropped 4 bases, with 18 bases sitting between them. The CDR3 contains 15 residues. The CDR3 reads CASKPPGRFPDTQYF. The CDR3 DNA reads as TGTGCCAGCAAGCCACCAGGGCGGTTCCCAGATACGCAGTATTTT.

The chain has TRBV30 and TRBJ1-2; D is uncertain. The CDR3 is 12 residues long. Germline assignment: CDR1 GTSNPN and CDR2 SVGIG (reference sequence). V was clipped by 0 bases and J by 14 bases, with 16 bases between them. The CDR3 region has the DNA TGTGCCTGGAGTGTACGCGAGGCGGTCCCAACCTTC. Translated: CAWSVREAVPTF.

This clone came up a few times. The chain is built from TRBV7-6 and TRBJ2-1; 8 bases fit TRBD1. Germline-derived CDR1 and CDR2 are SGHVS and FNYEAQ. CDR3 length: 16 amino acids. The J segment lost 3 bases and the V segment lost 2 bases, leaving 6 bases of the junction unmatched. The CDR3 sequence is CASSLLGQGFYNEQFF. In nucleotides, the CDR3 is TGTGCCAGCAGCTTACTTGGACAGGGTTTCTACAATGAGCAGTTCTTC.

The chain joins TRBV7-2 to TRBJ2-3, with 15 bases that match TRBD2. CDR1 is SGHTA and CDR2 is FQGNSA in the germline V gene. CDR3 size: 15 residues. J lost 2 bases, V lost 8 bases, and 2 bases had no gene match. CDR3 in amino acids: CASGLAGGFTDTQYF. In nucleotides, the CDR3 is TGTGCCAGCGGACTAGCGGGAGGGTTCACAGATACGCAGTATTTT.

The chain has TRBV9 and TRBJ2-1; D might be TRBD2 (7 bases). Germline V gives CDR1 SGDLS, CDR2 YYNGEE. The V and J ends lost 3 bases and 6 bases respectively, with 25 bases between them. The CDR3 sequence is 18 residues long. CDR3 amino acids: CASSAGGSAGVVVNEQFF. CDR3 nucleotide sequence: TGTGCCAGCAGCGCGGGGGGCTCGGCGGGAGTAGTAGTCAATGAGCAGTTCTTC. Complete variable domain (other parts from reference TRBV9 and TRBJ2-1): DSGVTQTPKHLITATGQRVTLRCSPRSGDLSVYWYQQSLDQGLQFLIQYYNGEERAKGNILERFSAQQFPDLHSELNLSSLELGDSALYFCASSAGGSAGVVVNEQFFGPGTRLTVL.

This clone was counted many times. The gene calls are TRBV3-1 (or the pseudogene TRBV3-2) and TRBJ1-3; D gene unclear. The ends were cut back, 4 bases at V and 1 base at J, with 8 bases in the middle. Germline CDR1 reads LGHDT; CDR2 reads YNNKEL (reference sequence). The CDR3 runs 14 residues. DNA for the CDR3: TGTGCCAGCAGCCCGGGTGTTTCTGGAAACACCATATATTTT. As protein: CASSPGVSGNTIYF.

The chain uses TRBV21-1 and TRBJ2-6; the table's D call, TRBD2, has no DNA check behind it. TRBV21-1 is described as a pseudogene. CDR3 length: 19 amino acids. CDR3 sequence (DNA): TGTGCCAGCAGCGGGGCTAGCGGGAGCCACTCCCTTGGGGCCAACGTCCTGACTTTC. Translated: CASSGASGSHSLGANVLTF.

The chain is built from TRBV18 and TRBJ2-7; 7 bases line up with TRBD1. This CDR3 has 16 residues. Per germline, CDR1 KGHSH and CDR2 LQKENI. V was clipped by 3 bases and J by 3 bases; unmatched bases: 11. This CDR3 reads CASSPGTESTYYEQYF. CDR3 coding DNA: TGTGCCAGCTCACCCGGGACAGAATCAACTTACTACGAGCAGTACTTC.

The CDR3 here is CASSYREGLYSPLHF. The CDR3, as DNA: TGTGCCAGCAGTTACAGGGAGGGCCTTTACTCACCCCTCCACTTT. The V and J genes are TRBV6-6 and TRBJ1-6; no clear D. Germline loops: CDR1 MNHNY, CDR2 SVGAGI (reference sequence). V lost 2 bases, J lost 10 bases, and 15 bases lay in between. This CDR3 has 15 residues.

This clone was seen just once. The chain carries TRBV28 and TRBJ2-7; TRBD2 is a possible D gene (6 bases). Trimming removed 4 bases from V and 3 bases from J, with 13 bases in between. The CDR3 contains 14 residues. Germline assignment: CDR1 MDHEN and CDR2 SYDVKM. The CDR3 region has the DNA TGTGCCAGCAGTTACGAGCGGGTACGCTACGAGCAGTACTTC. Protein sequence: CASSYERVRYEQYF.

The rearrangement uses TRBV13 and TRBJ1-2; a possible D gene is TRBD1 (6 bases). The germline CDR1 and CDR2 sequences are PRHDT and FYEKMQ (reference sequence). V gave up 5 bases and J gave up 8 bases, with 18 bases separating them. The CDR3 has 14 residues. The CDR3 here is CASSLKMWGGGYTF. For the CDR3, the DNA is TGTGCCAGCAGCCTCAAAATGTGGGGGGGCGGCTACACCTTC.

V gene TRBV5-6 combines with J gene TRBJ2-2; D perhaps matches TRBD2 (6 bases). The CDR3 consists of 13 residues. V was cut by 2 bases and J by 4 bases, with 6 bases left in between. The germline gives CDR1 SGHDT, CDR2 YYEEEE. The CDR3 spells CASSFGGTGELFF. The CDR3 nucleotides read TGTGCCAGCAGCTTCGGGGGCACCGGGGAGCTGTTTTTT.

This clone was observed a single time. The CDR3 region has the DNA TGTGCCAGCAGCGCTTCGGGGGGAGATGAGCAGTTCTTC. This encodes CASSASGGDEQFF. The chain uses TRBV9 and TRBJ2-1, with 7 bases lining up with TRBD2. Germline CDR1 and CDR2: SGDLS and YYNGEE. This CDR3 has 13 amino acids. V lost 3 bases and J lost 8; bases outside the gene matches: 5.

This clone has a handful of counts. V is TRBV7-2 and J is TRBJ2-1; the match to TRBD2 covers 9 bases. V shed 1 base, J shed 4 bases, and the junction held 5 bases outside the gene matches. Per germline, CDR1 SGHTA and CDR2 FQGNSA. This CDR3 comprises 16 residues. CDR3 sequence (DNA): TGTGCCAGCAGCTTAGATTCCGCGGGAGGGTACAATGAGCAGTTCTTC. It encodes CASSLDSAGGYNEQFF.

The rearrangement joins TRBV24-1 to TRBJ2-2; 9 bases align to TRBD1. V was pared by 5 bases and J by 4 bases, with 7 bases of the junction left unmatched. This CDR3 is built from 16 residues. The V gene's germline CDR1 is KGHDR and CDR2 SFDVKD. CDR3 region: CATSVTGGAVTGELFF. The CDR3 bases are TGTGCCACCAGTGTCACAGGGGGCGCGGTCACCGGGGAGCTGTTTTTT.

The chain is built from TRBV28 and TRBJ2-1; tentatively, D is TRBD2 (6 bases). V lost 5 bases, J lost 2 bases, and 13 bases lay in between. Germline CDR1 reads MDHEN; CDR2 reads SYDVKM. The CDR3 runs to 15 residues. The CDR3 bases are TGTGCCAGCAGTAGAGGGCGGGGAACCTACAATGAGCAGTTCTTC. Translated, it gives CASSRGRGTYNEQFF.

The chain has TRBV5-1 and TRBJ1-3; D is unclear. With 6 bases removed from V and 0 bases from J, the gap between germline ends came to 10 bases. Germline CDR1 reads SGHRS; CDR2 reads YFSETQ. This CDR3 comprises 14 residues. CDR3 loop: CASTNGVSGNTIYF. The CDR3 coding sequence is TGCGCCAGCACCAACGGGGTCTCTGGAAACACCATATATTTT.

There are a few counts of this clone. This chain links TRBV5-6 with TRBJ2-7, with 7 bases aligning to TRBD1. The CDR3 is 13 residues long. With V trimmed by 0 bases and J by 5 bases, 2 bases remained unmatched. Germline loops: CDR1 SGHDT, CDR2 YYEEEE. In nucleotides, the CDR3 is TGTGCCAGCAGCTTGGACAGGGGACACGAGCAGTACTTC. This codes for CASSLDRGHEQYF.

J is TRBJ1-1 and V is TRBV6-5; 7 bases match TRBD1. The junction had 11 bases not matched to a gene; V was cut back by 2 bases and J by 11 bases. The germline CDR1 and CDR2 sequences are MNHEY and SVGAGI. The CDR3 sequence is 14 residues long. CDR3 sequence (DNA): TGTGCCAGCAGTTACCGACAGGGAGCCCTTGAGGCTTTCTTT. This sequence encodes CASSYRQGALEAFF.

This CDR3 is CASSPPTGRETQYF. The CDR3 nucleotides are TGTGCCAGCTCACCACCGACAGGCCGAGAGACCCAGTACTTC. The V gene is TRBV18, the J gene TRBJ2-5; possible D gene TRBD1, 6 bases. Germline CDR1 is KGHSH and CDR2 is LQKENI. The CDR3 length is 14 residues. V lost 0 bases and J 4 bases, leaving 9 bases between the germline ends.

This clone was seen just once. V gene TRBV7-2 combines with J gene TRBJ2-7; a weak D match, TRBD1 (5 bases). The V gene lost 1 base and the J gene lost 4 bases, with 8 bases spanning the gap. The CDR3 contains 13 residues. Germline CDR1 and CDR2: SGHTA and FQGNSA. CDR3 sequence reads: CASSLGQLYEQYF. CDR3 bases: TGTGCCAGCAGCTTAGGACAGCTTTACGAGCAGTACTTC. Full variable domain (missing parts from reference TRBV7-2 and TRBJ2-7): GAGVSQSPSNKVTEKGKDVELRCDPISGHTALYWYRQSLGQGLEFLIYFQGNSAPDKSGLPSDRFSAERTGGSVSTLTIQRTQQEDSAVYLCASSLGQLYEQYFGPGTRLTVT.

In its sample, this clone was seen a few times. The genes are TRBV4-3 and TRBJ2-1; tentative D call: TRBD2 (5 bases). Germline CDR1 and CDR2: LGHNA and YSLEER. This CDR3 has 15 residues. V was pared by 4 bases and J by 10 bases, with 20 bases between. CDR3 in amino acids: CASSLQLREGREQFF. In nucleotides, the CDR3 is TGCGCCAGCAGCCTCCAGCTTCGAGAGGGAAGGGAGCAGTTCTTC.